These T cell receptor beta chains were read from a single sample in a study of blood T cells in healthy people across ages. TCRdb re-called the 5' RACE reads through MiXCR, storing one row per CDR3 protein. Among some 1.4 million distinct CDR3 sequences listed, approximately 42% were seen once. The sample comprised blood. The receptors here all came from a woman aged 18-30 years in good health. Each CDR3 is given with its conserved first and last residue. A D gene is named only where the DNA matches it firmly. Clone size is not always given. Where it is, it says once, few, many or a class for expanded clones.

d_gene: -; len: 16; v_gene: TRBV27; abundance: -; j_gene: TRBJ1-5; CDR3aa: CASSLNSGLSNQPQHF; CDR3nt: TGTGCCAGCAGTTTAAATTCAGGGCTGAGCAATCAGCCCCAGCATTTT
d_gene: -; len: 18; v_gene: TRBV7-2; abundance: -; j_gene: TRBJ1-6; CDR3aa: CASSLEGGVWGYNSPLHF; CDR3nt: TGTGCCAGCAGCTTAGAGGGGGGCGTGTGGGGATATAATTCACCCCTCCACTTT
d_gene: -; len: 16; v_gene: TRBV7-9; abundance: few; j_gene: TRBJ1-6; CDR3aa: CASSLAAGQGNSPLHF; CDR3nt: TGTGCCAGCAGCTTAGCGGCAGGGCAGGGGAATTCACCCCTCCACTTT
d_gene: -; len: 16; v_gene: TRBV7-2; abundance: -; j_gene: TRBJ2-5; CDR3aa: CASSLVMAVRLETKYF; CDR3nt: TGTGCCAGCAGCTTAGTCATGGCAGTGCGTTTGGAGACCAAGTACTTC
d_gene: TRBD1; len: 12; v_gene: TRBV29-1; abundance: -; j_gene: TRBJ1-2; CDR3aa: CSVEDRVEGYTF; CDR3nt: TGCAGCGTTGAGGACAGGGTTGAAGGCTACACCTTC
d_gene: TRBD2; len: 19; v_gene: TRBV9; abundance: few; j_gene: TRBJ2-1; CDR3aa: CASSPRLLGAGGMWNEQFF; CDR3nt: TGTGCCAGCAGCCCCCGGCTACTCGGAGCGGGGGGTATGTGGAATGAGCAGTTCTTC
d_gene: -; len: 12; v_gene: TRBV3-1; abundance: -; j_gene: TRBJ2-1; CDR3aa: CASSQVTAEQFF; CDR3nt: TGTGCCAGCAGCCAAGTGACTGCGGAGCAGTTCTTC
d_gene: -; len: 14; v_gene: TRBV14; abundance: -; j_gene: TRBJ2-5; CDR3aa: CASSPRTTQEIQYF; CDR3nt: TGTGCCAGCAGCCCACGGACTACCCAAGAGATCCAGTACTTC
d_gene: TRBD1; len: 12; v_gene: TRBV29-1; abundance: -; j_gene: TRBJ2-7; CDR3aa: CSVTTGGNEQYF; CDR3nt: TGCAGCGTTACAACAGGGGGCAACGAGCAGTACTTC
d_gene: -; len: 15; v_gene: TRBV6-5; abundance: few; j_gene: TRBJ2-3; CDR3aa: CASAGVASGTDTQYF; CDR3nt: TGTGCCAGCGCCGGGGTGGCTAGCGGCACAGATACGCAGTATTTT
d_gene: TRBD2; len: 17; v_gene: TRBV4-2; abundance: -; j_gene: TRBJ2-7; CDR3aa: CASRKQWGLAGEDEQYF; CDR3nt: TGTGCCAGCAGGAAACAATGGGGACTAGCGGGAGAAGACGAGCAGTACTTC
d_gene: TRBD2; len: 15; v_gene: TRBV7-2; abundance: few; j_gene: TRBJ2-7; CDR3aa: CASSKGLGTYNEQYF; CDR3nt: TGTGCCAGCAGCAAGGGACTAGGCACCTACAATGAGCAGTACTTC
d_gene: -; len: 15; v_gene: TRBV3-1; abundance: -; j_gene: TRBJ2-3; CDR3aa: CASSQDLGLTDTQYF; CDR3nt: TGTGCCAGCAGCCAAGATTTGGGTCTGACAGATACGCAGTATTTT
d_gene: -; len: 16; v_gene: TRBV5-1; abundance: many; j_gene: TRBJ1-6; CDR3aa: CASSFLMTGGDSPLHF; CDR3nt: TGCGCCAGCAGCTTCTTAATGACAGGCGGAGATTCACCCCTCCACTTT
d_gene: -; len: 17; v_gene: TRBV5-1; abundance: few; j_gene: TRBJ2-1; CDR3aa: CASSLGYTLRFPNEQFF; CDR3nt: TGCGCCAGCAGCTTGGGTTACACCCTAAGGTTTCCCAATGAGCAGTTCTTC
d_gene: -; len: 17; v_gene: TRBV2; abundance: few; j_gene: TRBJ2-1; CDR3aa: CASSEGVAQLPYNEQFF; CDR3nt: TGTGCCAGCAGTGAAGGGGTCGCGCAATTACCCTACAATGAGCAGTTCTTC
d_gene: TRBD2; len: 15; v_gene: TRBV10-3; abundance: few; j_gene: TRBJ2-7; CDR3aa: CAITVAGGGSYEQYF; CDR3nt: TGTGCCATCACCGTAGCGGGAGGGGGTTCCTACGAGCAGTACTTC
d_gene: TRBD1; len: 15; v_gene: TRBV27; abundance: few; j_gene: TRBJ2-7; CDR3aa: CASSFRDRGWDEQYF; CDR3nt: TGTGCCAGCAGTTTCCGCGACAGGGGGTGGGACGAGCAGTACTTC
d_gene: TRBD1; len: 17; v_gene: TRBV10-3; abundance: few; j_gene: TRBJ2-3; CDR3aa: CAISRQGRNPYTDTQYF; CDR3nt: TGTGCCATCAGTCGACAGGGGCGCAACCCCTACACAGATACGCAGTATTTT
d_gene: TRBD1; len: 13; v_gene: TRBV6-5; abundance: -; j_gene: TRBJ1-1; CDR3aa: CASSYSGTGEAFF; CDR3nt: TGTGCCAGCAGCTACTCCGGGACAGGTGAAGCTTTCTTT
d_gene: TRBD1; len: 14; v_gene: TRBV3-1; abundance: -; j_gene: TRBJ2-7; CDR3aa: CASSQRDRAHEQYF; CDR3nt: TGTGCCAGCAGCCAACGGGACAGGGCCCACGAGCAGTACTTC
d_gene: -; len: 14; v_gene: TRBV4-1; abundance: -; j_gene: TRBJ2-1; CDR3aa: CASSQDPVFYEQFF; CDR3nt: TGCGCCAGCAGCCAAGATCCGGTGTTCTACGAGCAGTTCTTC
d_gene: -; len: 14; v_gene: TRBV6-1; abundance: -; j_gene: TRBJ1-5; CDR3aa: CASCRTRPGQPQHF; CDR3nt: TGTGCCAGCTGTCGGACAAGGCCAGGTCAGCCCCAGCATTTT
d_gene: -; len: 11; v_gene: TRBV4-1; abundance: -; j_gene: TRBJ2-7; CDR3aa: CATRTSNRQYF; CDR3nt: TGCGCCACCCGAACATCGAATAGGCAGTACTTC
d_gene: -; len: 14; v_gene: TRBV5-1; abundance: -; j_gene: TRBJ2-7; CDR3aa: CASSLMSVDYEQYF; CDR3nt: TGCGCCAGCAGCTTGATGAGTGTGGATTACGAGCAGTACTTC
d_gene: -; len: 16; v_gene: TRBV11-2; abundance: -; j_gene: TRBJ1-4; CDR3aa: CASSFRHGVMNEKLFF; CDR3nt: TGTGCCAGCAGCTTTAGACACGGCGTTATGAATGAAAAACTGTTTTTT
d_gene: -; len: 16; v_gene: TRBV9; abundance: -; j_gene: TRBJ2-5; CDR3aa: CASSPSRGAIKETQYF; CDR3nt: TGTGCCAGCAGCCCCAGTCGTGGGGCAATAAAAGAGACCCAGTACTTC
d_gene: -; len: 13; v_gene: TRBV7-8; abundance: -; j_gene: TRBJ2-1; CDR3aa: CVSSLYQGREQFF; CDR3nt: TGTGTCAGCAGCTTATACCAGGGGCGGGAGCAGTTCTTC
d_gene: TRBD2; len: 18; v_gene: TRBV15; abundance: -; j_gene: TRBJ2-6; CDR3aa: CATSRDAGGHSGANVLTF; CDR3nt: TGTGCCACCAGCAGAGATGCGGGGGGACACTCTGGGGCCAACGTCCTGACTTTC
d_gene: TRBD1; len: 15; v_gene: TRBV7-8; abundance: -; j_gene: TRBJ2-7; CDR3aa: CASSSPGQSTYEQYF; CDR3nt: TGTGCCAGCAGCTCTCCGGGACAGTCAACCTACGAGCAGTACTTC
d_gene: -; len: 12; v_gene: TRBV25-1; abundance: few; j_gene: TRBJ1-4; CDR3aa: CASRGFGEKLFF; CDR3nt: TGTGCCAGCCGGGGATTTGGTGAAAAACTGTTTTTT